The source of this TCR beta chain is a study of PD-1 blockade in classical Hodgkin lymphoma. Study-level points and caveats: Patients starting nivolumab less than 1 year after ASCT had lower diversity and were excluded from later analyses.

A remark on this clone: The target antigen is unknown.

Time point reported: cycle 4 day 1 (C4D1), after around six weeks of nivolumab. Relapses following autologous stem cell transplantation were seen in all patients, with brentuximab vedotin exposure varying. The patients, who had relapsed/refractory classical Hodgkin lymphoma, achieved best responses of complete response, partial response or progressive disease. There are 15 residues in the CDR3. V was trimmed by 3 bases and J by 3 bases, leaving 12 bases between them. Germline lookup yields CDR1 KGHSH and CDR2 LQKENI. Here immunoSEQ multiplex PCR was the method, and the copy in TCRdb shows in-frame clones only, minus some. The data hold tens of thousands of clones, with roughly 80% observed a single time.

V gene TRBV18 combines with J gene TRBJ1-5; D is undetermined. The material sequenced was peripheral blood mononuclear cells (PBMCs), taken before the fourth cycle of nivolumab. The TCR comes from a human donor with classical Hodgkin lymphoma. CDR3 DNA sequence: TGTGCCAGCTCACCCGGCCGGGCCTACAATCAGCCCCAGCATTTT. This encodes CASSPGRAYNQPQHF.